This is a list of T cell receptor beta chains from one sample in a study of T-cell memory formation after mild COVID-19. TCRdb re-called the 5' RACE reads with MiXCR, one entry per CDR3 protein. Here the sample spans fewer than 200,000 distinct CDR3 sequences, roughly 13% being singletons. The sequenced material came from PBMCs or a T cell subset sorted from them (not recorded which). The receptor set was obtained from a man aged 18 to 29 who had mild COVID-19 (a few samples of this study predate the infection). Cell type and time point are not known. Each CDR3 is given with its conserved first and last residue. A D gene is named only where the DNA matches it firmly. Part of the rows lack a size; the others show once, few, many or a class for expanded clones.

v_call	clone_size	d_call	j_call	cdr3_length	cdr3_nt	cdr3_aa
TRBV5-1	many	-	TRBJ2-3	14	TGCGCCAGCAGCGACAGAAAGAGCACAGATACGCAGTATTTT	CASSDRKSTDTQYF
TRBV20-1	-	-	TRBJ2-5	10	TGCAGTGCTTGGCGAGAGACCCAGTACTTC	CSAWRETQYF
TRBV7-6	few	TRBD2	TRBJ2-1	16	TGTGCCAGCAGCTCGCGGACTTTAGCGGGGAGCAATGAGCAGTTCTTC	CASSSRTLAGSNEQFF
TRBV9	-	TRBD2	TRBJ2-3	15	TGTGCCAGCAGCTCGGGACTAGACCCCACAGATACGCAGTATTTT	CASSSGLDPTDTQYF
TRBV6-2/TRBV6-3	many	-	TRBJ2-5	12	TGTGCCAGCAGTCCAACGGAAGAGACCCAGTACTTC	CASSPTEETQYF
TRBV7-2	many	TRBD1	TRBJ1-6	16	TGTGCCAGCAGCTCAAGACAGGGAACCGCTAATTCACCCCTCCACTTT	CASSSRQGTANSPLHF
TRBV27	-	-	TRBJ1-1	13	TGTGCCAGCAAGTTTTACAGTGACACTGAAGCTTTCTTT	CASKFYSDTEAFF
TRBV29-1	-	-	TRBJ2-5	14	TGCAGCGTTGATAAGGGGGGCGATAGGGAGACCCAGTACTTC	CSVDKGGDRETQYF
TRBV6-5	few	TRBD1	TRBJ1-2	14	TGTGCCAGCAGTTACGACAGGGCAAACTATGGCTACACCTTC	CASSYDRANYGYTF
TRBV15	few	-	TRBJ2-2	15	TGTGCCACCAGCAGCAGGGCCGGGGCTGCCGGGGAGCTGTTTTTT	CATSSRAGAAGELFF
TRBV4-3	few	TRBD2	TRBJ2-3	17	TGCGCCAGCAGCCACCGACACCGGCGGGGGGGCACAGATACGCAGTATTTT	CASSHRHRRGGTDTQYF
TRBV3-1	-	-	TRBJ1-2	13	TGTGCCAGCAGCCAAAACACGAACTATGGCTACACCTTC	CASSQNTNYGYTF
TRBV12-3/TRBV12-4	-	-	TRBJ2-3	18	TGTGCCAGCAGTTCGCCCCCCCCTCTGAGCGCGGCCACAGATACGCAGTATTTT	CASSSPPPLSAATDTQYF
TRBV7-2	few	TRBD2	TRBJ2-1	15	TGTGCCAGCAGCTCCCTAGCGGGCGGCGGGTCTGAGCAGTTCTTC	CASSSLAGGGSEQFF
TRBV7-2	few	-	TRBJ2-2	14	TGTGCCAGCAGCCTAGGGCCCAGGACCGGGGAGCTGTTTTTT	CASSLGPRTGELFF
TRBV14	few	-	TRBJ1-2	13	TGTGCCAGCAGCCACCGCAACCGGGCGCTAAGTTCCTTC	CASSHRNRALSSF
TRBV5-1	-	-	TRBJ1-1	14	TGCGCCAGCAGCGAGGACAGCATGAACACTGAAGCTTTCTTT	CASSEDSMNTEAFF
TRBV6-5	-	-	TRBJ1-2	13	TGTGCCAGCAGTTACAACCCTGGCGGGGGCTACACCTTC	CASSYNPGGGYTF
TRBV19	-	TRBD2	TRBJ2-1	17	TGTGCCAGTAGTATATTCCTAGCCGGGGGGTGGTACAATGAGCAGTTCTTC	CASSIFLAGGWYNEQFF
TRBV12-3/TRBV12-4	few	-	TRBJ2-1	15	TGTGCCAGCAGTCCTGACACGAGCTCCTACAATGAGCAGTTCTTC	CASSPDTSSYNEQFF
TRBV28	few	-	TRBJ1-1	15	TGTGCCAGCAGTGATTGGGGCAGGGGTCACGGTGAAGCTTTCTTT	CASSDWGRGHGEAFF
TRBV4-1	-	-	TRBJ2-6	16	TGCGCCAGCAGCCAAGGTTTAGGGGCCGGGGCCAACGTCCTGACTTTC	CASSQGLGAGANVLTF
TRBV12-3/TRBV12-4	-	TRBD2	TRBJ2-5	14	TGTGCCAGCAGTCCTAGCGGGGGATGGGGGACCCAGTACTTC	CASSPSGGWGTQYF
TRBV6-5	-	-	TRBJ2-2	13	TGTGCCAGCATTGGCTCGCCCCCCGGGGAGCTGTTTTTT	CASIGSPPGELFF
TRBV9	few	-	TRBJ2-3	14	TGTGCCAGCAGCGTAAGGTCAATTCGAGATACGCAGTATTTT	CASSVRSIRDTQYF
TRBV20-1	many	-	TRBJ2-1	12	TGCAGTGCTACCCTAGGAAGGGACGAGCAGTTCTTC	CSATLGRDEQFF
TRBV27	few	-	TRBJ2-7	13	TGTGCCAGCAGGTCGCGGACAAGCTACGAGCAGTACTTC	CASRSRTSYEQYF
TRBV5-6	few	-	TRBJ2-3	15	TGTGCCAGCAGCTCACAGGGATTACCGGGCGATACGCAGTATTTT	CASSSQGLPGDTQYF
TRBV7-9	few	-	TRBJ2-3	21	TGTGCCAGCAGTCATTACCGTAGGGGGGTACTCCCGGGGCCTCGCACAGATACGCAGTATTTT	CASSHYRRGVLPGPRTDTQYF
TRBV4-1	-	TRBD1	TRBJ1-2	13	TGCGCCAGCAGCCAGGACAGGGCAAGTGGCTACACCTTC	CASSQDRASGYTF
TRBV18	few	-	TRBJ2-7	16	TGTGCCAGCTCACCAGTTTCCGGGTCAGGAACCTACGAGCAGTACTTC	CASSPVSGSGTYEQYF
TRBV7-3	few	TRBD1	TRBJ2-3	14	TGTGCCAGCAGCGTCAGGGGGCGGGTAGATACGCAGTATTTT	CASSVRGRVDTQYF
TRBV20-1	few	-	TRBJ2-7	12	TGCAGTGCTACCCAGGGTCCGTACGAGCAGTACTTC	CSATQGPYEQYF
TRBV7-2	-	TRBD1	TRBJ2-3	17	TGTGCCAGCAGCCAAGTGTTAAGGGGGCTTAGCACAGATACGCAGTATTTT	CASSQVLRGLSTDTQYF
TRBV20-1	few	-	TRBJ1-1	13	TGCAGTGCTAGTGAACAGCAGAACACTGAAGCTTTCTTT	CSASEQQNTEAFF
TRBV28	-	TRBD1	TRBJ1-2	13	TGTGCCAGCACCGAGGGACAGGATGTCGGCTACACCTTC	CASTEGQDVGYTF
TRBV5-1	many	-	TRBJ2-3	12	TGCGCCAGCAGTCAGACACGGGATACGCAGTATTTT	CASSQTRDTQYF
TRBV5-1	-	TRBD2	TRBJ2-5	18	TGCGCCAGCAGCCCAGTGATTAGCGGGGGGCGACACTCAGAGACCCAGTACTTC	CASSPVISGGRHSETQYF
TRBV28	-	TRBD1	TRBJ1-4	16	TGTGCCAGCAGGGCAGGGGGCTGGCTAGTCCGAGAAAAACTGTTTTTT	CASRAGGWLVREKLFF
TRBV12-3/TRBV12-4	few	TRBD2	TRBJ2-3	17	TGTGCCAGCACCGGGGGACTAGCGGGGGGGCTTACAGATACGCAGTATTTT	CASTGGLAGGLTDTQYF
TRBV7-2	few	-	TRBJ2-3	14	TGTGCCAGCAGCCTTCGGGACCGTTTAGATACGCAGTATTTT	CASSLRDRLDTQYF
TRBV29-1	few	-	TRBJ1-1	13	TGCAGCGTTGTGAATTGGATGAACACTGAAGCTTTCTTT	CSVVNWMNTEAFF
TRBV5-1	few	-	TRBJ1-6	13	TGCGCCAGCAGCTTGGCTGGCCCCGGGACACTCCACTTT	CASSLAGPGTLHF
TRBV9	-	-	TRBJ1-1	14	TGTGCCAGCAGCGTAGCTACAGGGAACACTGAAGCTTTCTTT	CASSVATGNTEAFF
TRBV7-2	-	-	TRBJ2-3	14	TGTGCCAGCAGCTCGGGACTCCACACAGATACGCAGTATTTT	CASSSGLHTDTQYF
TRBV3-1	-	-	TRBJ1-1	13	TGTGCCAGCAGCCAAGCCCACGGGGGCCACGCTTTCTTT	CASSQAHGGHAFF